What follows is one T cell receptor beta chain and its context. Antigen unknown. Assay used: immunoSEQ multiplex PCR; TCRdb lists only in-frame clones, some missing. The sample consists of roughly 12,000 clones, approximately 79% of them appearing once. The data are from a study of PD-1 blockade in classical Hodgkin lymphoma. Overall study results and limits: Some patients began nivolumab under 1 year after ASCT. These patients were excluded from later analyses. It was CD4+ TCR diversity, not CD8+, that rose significantly by C4D1.

Every patient was affected by relapse after autologous stem cell transplantation, while exposure to brentuximab vedotin was not uniform. Through magnetic negative selection, CD8+ T cells were separated from PBMCs that had been thawed. The CDR3 totals 13 residues. Per the germline V gene, CDR1 is ENHRY and CDR2 is SYGVKD. V was trimmed by 2 bases and J by 2 bases, leaving 7 bases between them. The sequence was collected from a human donor with classical Hodgkin lymphoma. This chain uses TRBV10-3 with TRBJ2-7; D remains unclear. The sequenced sample was CD8+ T cells from blood, obtained at baseline. In DNA form, the CDR3 reads TGTGCCATCAGTGAGCAGGCTCCCTACGAGCAGTACTTC. Its translation is CAISEQAPYEQYF.